These 27 T cell receptor beta chains came from one sample sequenced in a study of cytomegalovirus exposure and HLA in healthy donors. The study ran its PCR with 60 Vbeta and 13 Jbeta primers. Measured with immunoSEQ multiplex PCR; TCRdb has only the in-frame clones, and not every one. This table has 160,000 or so clones, roughly 85% appearing once. Sequences were obtained from PBMCs. All receptors come from a woman aged 50 to 60 in good health and CMV-seronegative.

Written as DNA, the CDR3 is TGCGCCAGCAAAGGGGCCACCATCTACACTGAAGCTTTCTTT. Its translation: CASKGATIYTEAFF. The chain carries TRBV5-1 and TRBJ1-1; D is perhaps TRBD1 (5 bases). The germline V and J ends were trimmed by 6 bases and 3 bases, with 15 bases remaining between them. There are 14 residues in the CDR3. Germline lookup yields CDR1 SGHRS and CDR2 YFSETQ.

The chain uses TRBV7-9 and TRBJ1-3; unclear D gene. In germline, CDR1 is SEHNR, CDR2 FQNEAQ (reference sequence). Trimming cost V 5 bases and J 0 bases, with 17 bases left between them. The CDR3 has 17 amino acids. The CDR3 sequence is CASSPPKEGNSGNTIYF. DNA for the CDR3: TGTGCCAGCAGCCCCCCCAAGGAGGGTAACTCTGGAAACACCATATATTTT.

This chain joins TRBV4-3 and TRBJ2-2; 7 bases are a match to TRBD2. This CDR3 has 15 amino acids. Germline assignment: CDR1 LGHNA and CDR2 YSLEER. After removal of 5 bases from V and 2 bases from J, the junction contained 5 bases not matched to a gene. CDR3 in DNA: TGCGCCAGCAGCGCCACGGGACTAAACACCGGGGAGCTGTTTTTT. Its translation is CASSATGLNTGELFF.

The V call is TRBV10-3, the J call TRBJ1-6, with D perhaps TRBD1 (6 bases). V was cut by 10 bases and J by 7 bases, with 11 bases left in between. The germline V gene has CDR1 ENHRY and CDR2 SYGVKD. The CDR3 is made up of 12 amino acids. This chain's CDR3 is CATRTENSPLHF. The CDR3 DNA reads as TGTGCCACCCGGACAGAAAATTCACCCCTCCACTTT.

V and J are TRBV5-4 and TRBJ1-1; D uncertain. Deletions cut 4 bases from V and 5 bases from J, with 12 bases between. Looked up from germline, CDR1 is SGHNT and CDR2 is YYREEE (reference sequence). There are 13 residues in the CDR3. The CDR3: CASSPLSGTEAFF. CDR3 nucleotides: TGTGCCAGCAGCCCCTTATCAGGAACTGAAGCTTTCTTT.

The chain couples TRBV5-1 to TRBJ2-1; D call uncertain. The V gene lost 0 bases and the J gene lost 9 bases, with 10 bases spanning the gap. The CDR3 loop spans 13 amino acids. CDR1 and CDR2 (germline): SGHRS, YFSETQ. CDR3 in amino acids: CASSLAGVSEQFF. The CDR3 DNA is TGCGCCAGCAGCTTGGCCGGAGTCAGTGAGCAGTTCTTC.

The CDR3 sequence is CASSLDSVYNEQFF. CDR3 DNA: TGTGCCAGCAGCTTAGATAGCGTTTACAATGAGCAGTTCTTC. V gene TRBV7-2 combines with J gene TRBJ2-1; D is perhaps TRBD2 (5 bases). Trimming removed 1 base from V and 4 bases from J, with 8 bases in between. The CDR3 length is 14 residues. The germline CDR1 and CDR2 sequences are SGHTA and FQGNSA.

The chain couples TRBV11-3 to TRBJ2-1, with 9 nucleotides matching TRBD1. The V segment lost 5 bases and the J segment 9 bases; nucleotides outside the gene matches: 8. This CDR3 is 14 amino acids long. Germline CDR1 is SGHNT and CDR2 is YENEEA. The CDR3 protein is CASSPRDRVLEQFF. CDR3 DNA: TGTGCCAGCAGCCCCCGGGACAGGGTCCTTGAGCAGTTCTTC.

The rearrangement uses TRBV7-2 and TRBJ2-1; TRBD1 agrees at 7 bases. V dropped 2 bases and J dropped 6; count of bases not matched to a gene: 1. The CDR3 length is 13 residues. From germline, CDR1 is SGHTA and CDR2 FQGNSA. The CDR3 DNA reads as TGTGCCAGCAGCTTAAGGGGGCCCAATGAGCAGTTCTTC. Translated: CASSLRGPNEQFF.

The chain links TRBV15 to TRBJ2-3; weak D call: TRBD2 (5 bases). The germline V gene encodes CDR1 LNHNV and CDR2 YYDKDF (reference sequence). Deletions cut 0 bases from V and 2 bases from J, with 12 bases between. The CDR3 extends over 16 amino acids. Written as DNA, the CDR3 is TGTGCCACCAGCAGAGATACGGAGGAGTTCACAGATACGCAGTATTTT. Encoded protein: CATSRDTEEFTDTQYF.

This sequence joins TRBV4-3 and TRBJ1-2, with D tentatively TRBD1 (6 bases). The CDR3 loop spans 14 amino acids. The germline V and J ends were trimmed by 2 bases and 4 bases, with 11 bases remaining between them. Germline values: CDR1 LGHNA, CDR2 YSLEER. CDR3 sequence (DNA): TGCGCCAGCAGCCAACTGGACAGCATCTATGGCTACACCTTC. It is translated as CASSQLDSIYGYTF.

This chain joins TRBV7-8 and TRBJ1-5, with a weak D call TRBD1 (5 bases). Trimming pared 0 bases from V and 3 bases from J, leaving 12 bases between. The CDR3 is 16 residues long. From germline, CDR1 is SGHVS and CDR2 FQNEAQ. The CDR3 loop is CASSLASDRHNQPQHF. CDR3 sequence (DNA): TGTGCCAGCAGCTTAGCCTCCGACAGACACAATCAGCCCCAGCATTTT.

This sequence joins TRBV10-3 and TRBJ1-5, with 7 bases matching TRBD1. Germline V gene lookup returns CDR1 ENHRY and CDR2 SYGVKD. The junction had 5 bases not matched to a gene; V was cut back by 8 bases and J by 7 bases. CDR3 size: 12 residues. The CDR3 DNA is TGTGCCATCGGATCAGGGGGGCAGCCCCAGCATTTT. It specifies CAIGSGGQPQHF.

The chain couples TRBV13 to TRBJ2-5; 13 bases fit TRBD2. V lost 5 bases to trimming and J lost 2 bases; unmatched junction nucleotides: 5. The CDR3 is 16 residues long. Germline V CDR1 and CDR2: PRHDT, FYEKMQ (reference sequence). CDR3 sequence reads: CASSQGLAGLQETQYF. The CDR3 nucleotides are TGTGCCAGCAGCCAGGGACTAGCGGGGCTTCAAGAGACCCAGTACTTC. The entire variable domain, with the rest obtained from reference TRBV13 and TRBJ2-5, is as follows: AAGVIQSPRHLIKEKRETATLKCYPIPRHDTVYWYQQGPGQDPQFLISFYEKMQSDKGSIPDRFSAQQFSDYHSELNMSSLELGDSALYFCASSQGLAGLQETQYFGPGTRLLVL.

V is TRBV7-2 and J is TRBJ2-3; 7 nucleotides line up with TRBD2. V trimming: 8 bases; J trimming: 4 bases; junction bases outside the gene matches: 6. CDR3 size: 13 residues. Germline-derived CDR1 and CDR2 are SGHTA and FQGNSA. CDR3 nucleotides: TGTGCCAGCGGGCGGGGGTGGGCAGATACGCAGTATTTT. It specifies CASGRGWADTQYF.

The rearrangement uses TRBV25-1 and TRBJ1-6; 7 nucleotides line up with TRBD1. Germline V gene lookup returns CDR1 MGHDK and CDR2 SYGVNS. The trim removed 6 bases at V and 9 bases at J, leaving 8 bases unmatched. The length of the CDR3 is 14 residues. In DNA form, the CDR3 reads TGTGCCAGCAGCCACCCCCCAGGGGGTTCACCCCTCCACTTT. Translating it yields CASSHPPGGSPLHF. Complete variable domain (other parts from reference TRBV25-1 and TRBJ1-6): EADIYQTPRYLVIGTGKKITLECSQTMGHDKMYWYQQDPGMELHLIHYSYGVNSTEKGDLSSESTVSRIRTEHFPLTLESARPSHTSQYLCASSHPPGGSPLHFGNGTRLTVT.

The chain links TRBV19 to TRBJ1-2, with D perhaps TRBD1 (5 bases). V was trimmed by 6 bases and J by 4 bases, leaving 18 bases between them. This CDR3 has 15 amino acids. CDR1 is LNHDA, CDR2 SQIVND, per germline (reference sequence). This CDR3 reads CASSLAVGGGYGYTF. In DNA form, the CDR3 reads TGTGCCAGTAGCCTCGCCGTCGGGGGTGGCTATGGCTACACCTTC.

The chain joins TRBV28 to TRBJ2-1; 7 bases agree with TRBD2. The CDR3 consists of 13 residues. J gave up 7 bases and V 7 bases, and 7 bases lay outside the gene matches. In germline, CDR1 is MDHEN, CDR2 SYDVKM. This CDR3 is CASIHGGGNEQFF. In DNA, the CDR3 is TGTGCCAGCATCCATGGGGGGGGGAATGAGCAGTTCTTC.

The chain uses TRBV6-5 and TRBJ1-1, with a tentative D call TRBD1 (5 bases). The CDR3 spans 14 residues. The V end was cut by 0 bases, the J end by 3 bases, with 8 bases between. The V gene's germline CDR1 is MNHEY and CDR2 SVGAGI. The CDR3 sequence is CASSYSRRDTEAFF. The CDR3 DNA reads TGTGCCAGCAGTTACTCCCGCAGGGACACTGAAGCTTTCTTT.

CDR3 nucleotide sequence: TGTGCCAGCAGCTTAGAAAACATAAACAGCCGGCCTCAGCCCCAGCATTTT. Amino acid sequence: CASSLENINSRPQPQHF. V usage is TRBV7-8 and J usage is TRBJ1-5; D gene ambiguous. Germline V gene data show CDR1 as SGHVS and CDR2 as FQNEAQ. The CDR3 has 17 amino acids. Trimming left V 1 base short and J 6 bases short, with 19 bases between. Drawing the rest from reference TRBV7-8 and TRBJ1-5, the complete variable domain is GAGVSQSPRYKVAKRGQDVALRCDPISGHVSLFWYQQALGQGPEFLTYFQNEAQLDKSGLPSDRFFAERPEGSVSTLKIQRTQQEDSAVYLCASSLENINSRPQPQHFGDGTRLSIL.

This rearrangement joins TRBV18 to TRBJ2-1, with unresolved D. The V end lost 6 bases, the J end lost 9 bases, and 9 bases lay between the germline ends. Germline-derived CDR1 and CDR2 are KGHSH and LQKENI. The CDR3 is 11 residues long. The CDR3 here is CASSLDVEQFF. CDR3 DNA: TGTGCCAGCTCGCTAGATGTTGAGCAGTTCTTC.

This chain uses TRBV29-1 with TRBJ1-6; D unresolved. The V gene lost 7 bases and the J gene lost 8 bases, with 18 bases spanning the gap. Germline-derived CDR1 and CDR2 are SQVTM and ANQGSEA. CDR3 length: 14 residues. CDR3 residues: CSADRLDGYSPLHF. CDR3 in DNA: TGCAGCGCTGACCGACTTGACGGATATTCACCCCTCCACTTT.

The chain links TRBV18 to TRBJ2-5; D gene uncertain. Per the germline V gene, CDR1 is KGHSH and CDR2 is LQKENI. The ends were cut back, 4 bases at V and 5 bases at J, with 11 bases in the middle. The CDR3 extends over 13 amino acids. CDR3 nucleotide sequence: TGTGCCAGCTCACTTTCCCTCCTCGAGACCCAGTACTTC. Translation: CASSLSLLETQYF. The full variable domain, its missing parts supplied by reference TRBV18 and TRBJ2-5, is NAGVMQNPRHLVRRRGQEARLRCSPMKGHSHVYWYRQLPEEGLKFMVYLQKENIIDESGMPKERFSAEFPKEGPSILRIQQVVRGDSAAYFCASSLSLLETQYFGPGTRLLVL.

The chain joins TRBV18 to TRBJ1-6, with D perhaps TRBD1 (6 bases). This CDR3 comprises 15 residues. V lost 5 bases and J 7 bases, leaving 15 bases between the germline ends. Germline loops: CDR1 KGHSH, CDR2 LQKENI. Here the CDR3 reads CASSSGSQGNSPLHF. In DNA form, the CDR3 reads TGTGCCAGCTCATCCGGGTCCCAGGGGAATTCACCCCTCCACTTT. The whole variable domain, filled in from reference TRBV18 and TRBJ1-6, reads NAGVMQNPRHLVRRRGQEARLRCSPMKGHSHVYWYRQLPEEGLKFMVYLQKENIIDESGMPKERFSAEFPKEGPSILRIQQVVRGDSAAYFCASSSGSQGNSPLHFGNGTRLTVT.

The chain carries TRBV7-8 and TRBJ1-1, with 11 bases lining up with TRBD1. CDR1 is SGHVS, CDR2 FQNEAQ, per germline. The length of the CDR3 is 15 residues. With 6 bases clipped from V and 1 base from J, the junction kept 4 bases outside the gene matches. The CDR3 sequence: CASRRTGGANTEAFF. In DNA form, the CDR3 reads TGTGCCAGCAGACGGACAGGGGGCGCGAACACTGAAGCTTTCTTT.

This clone has a single count. The V gene is TRBV5-4, the J gene TRBJ2-7, with a possible D match to TRBD1 (6 bases). This CDR3 is built from 15 residues. Trimming pared 4 bases from V and 2 bases from J, leaving 16 bases between. The germline CDR1 and CDR2 sequences are SGHNT and YYREEE (reference sequence). CDR3 sequence reads: CASSTRATGTYEQYF. The CDR3 bases are TGTGCCAGCAGCACCCGGGCGACAGGAACCTACGAGCAGTACTTC.

A few counts support this clone. The rearrangement uses TRBV6-5 and TRBJ1-4; 7 positions agree with TRBD1. V trimming: 8 bases; J trimming: 6 bases; junction bases outside the gene matches: 9. The CDR3 length is 14 residues. Germline values: CDR1 MNHEY, CDR2 SVGAGI. CDR3 in DNA: TGTGCCAGCGGCCCTCAGACAGGGTATGAAAAACTGTTTTTT. As protein: CASGPQTGYEKLFF.